The 22 T cell receptor beta chains presented below share a single source sample, sequenced in a study of CD8+ T cells in alopecia areata. Investigators isolated RNA and reverse transcribed it into cDNA to act as the sequencing template. The method was immunoSEQ multiplex PCR; TCRdb's version includes in-frame clones alone and lacks a portion of them. This table has 150,000 to 200,000 clones, roughly three fifths appearing once. Treatment: oral pan-JAK inhibitor, 5-10 mg twice daily. The starting material was CD4+ T cells sorted from blood, obtained around week 49, from a patient treated with tofacitinib. The origin of the receptors is a human donor with alopecia areata.

V is TRBV29-1 and J is TRBJ1-2; TRBD1 agrees at 8 bases. With V trimmed by 5 bases and J by 7 bases, 9 bases remained unmatched. Germline CDR1 reads SQVTM; CDR2 reads ANQGSEA. The CDR3 consists of 13 residues. The DNA of the CDR3 is TGCAGCGTTTCCAGGGACAGGCTGGGTGGCTACACCTTC. It codes for CSVSRDRLGGYTF. Full variable domain (missing parts from reference TRBV29-1 and TRBJ1-2): SAVISQKPSRDICQRGTSLTIQCQVDSQVTMMFWYRQQPGQSLTLIATANQGSEATYESGFVIDKFPISRPNLTFSTLTVSNMSPEDSSIYLCSVSRDRLGGYTFGSGTRLTVV.

The rearrangement joins TRBV2 to TRBJ2-1; D is undetermined. V was shortened by 8 bases and J by 6 bases, with 14 bases between the two germline ends. This CDR3 contains 13 residues. Germline-derived CDR1 and CDR2 are SNHLY and FYNNEI. The CDR3 DNA reads TGTGCCAGCGGGCAGAAAACGCGCAATGAGCAGTTCTTC. Amino acids: CASGQKTRNEQFF.

The chain combines TRBV11-2 with TRBJ2-1, with 8 bases that match TRBD2. Per the germline V gene, CDR1 is SGHAT and CDR2 is FQNNGV. The CDR3 is 15 amino acids. The V and J ends lost 3 bases and 4 bases, in that order; junction bases with no gene match: 5. CDR3 coding DNA: TGTGCCAGCAGCTTGGCAGCTAGCGGGTACAATGAGCAGTTCTTC. Translated: CASSLAASGYNEQFF.

This chain links TRBV2 with TRBJ2-7; tentative D call: TRBD1 (6 bases). With 6 bases removed from V and 3 bases from J, the gap between germline ends came to 9 bases. Germline V gene data show CDR1 as SNHLY and CDR2 as FYNNEI. The CDR3 spans 12 residues. Here the CDR3 reads CASRRGYYEQYF. The CDR3 DNA sequence: TGTGCCAGCAGAAGGGGGTACTACGAGCAGTACTTC.

The rearrangement links TRBV14 to TRBJ2-3, with D hard to call. Germline V gives CDR1 SGHDN, CDR2 FVKESK. V lost 4 bases, J lost 8 bases, and 13 bases lay in between. The CDR3 runs 13 residues. The CDR3 protein is CASSPFPSSTQYF. CDR3 nucleotide sequence: TGTGCCAGCAGCCCTTTTCCGAGTAGTACGCAGTATTTT.

The chain links TRBV4-3 to TRBJ2-3; 9 bases match TRBD2. This CDR3 is 16 amino acids long. CDR1 and CDR2 from the germline V gene are LGHNA and YSLEER. J was trimmed by 1 base and V by 4 bases; bases with no gene match: 6. In DNA form, the CDR3 reads TGCGCCAGCAGCCTCCTAGCGGGATCGGGCACAGATACGCAGTATTTT. It specifies CASSLLAGSGTDTQYF.

This rearrangement joins TRBV2 to TRBJ1-1; no firm D call. There are 13 residues in the CDR3. The ends were cut back, 6 bases at V and 2 bases at J, with 10 bases in the middle. Germline CDR1 SNHLY, CDR2 FYNNEI. The CDR3 sequence: CASSATENTEAFF. CDR3 DNA sequence: TGTGCCAGCAGCGCCACAGAAAACACTGAAGCTTTCTTT. Full variable domain (missing parts from reference TRBV2 and TRBJ1-1): EPEVTQTPSHQVTQMGQEVILRCVPISNHLYFYWYRQILGQKVEFLVSFYNNEISEKSEIFDDQFSVERPDGSNFTLKIRSTKLEDSAMYFCASSATENTEAFFGQGTRLTVV.

This clone showed up just a few times. The chain has TRBV10-3 and TRBJ2-6; D is unresolved. V lost 10 bases and J lost 0, with 13 bases in between. The CDR3 has 15 residues. Germline V gene lookup returns CDR1 ENHRY and CDR2 SYGVKD. CDR3 in amino acids: CATQKVPSGANVLTF. For the CDR3, the DNA is TGTGCCACCCAGAAGGTCCCCTCTGGGGCCAACGTCCTGACTTTC.

The chain has TRBV29-1 and TRBJ2-3, with D maybe TRBD1 (5 bases). Germline V gene sequence: CDR1 SQVTM, CDR2 ANQGSEA. The CDR3 loop spans 13 amino acids. V was pared by 2 bases and J by 1 base, with 7 bases between. The CDR3 reads CSVELGGTDTQYF. DNA of the CDR3: TGCAGCGTTGAATTAGGGGGCACAGATACGCAGTATTTT.

The CDR3 sequence: CASSRERGRDQPQHF. CDR3 nucleotide sequence: TGTGCCAGCAGCCGCGAACGGGGCAGGGATCAGCCCCAGCATTTT. V and J are TRBV21-1 and TRBJ1-5. TRBV21-1 is a pseudogene locus. CDR3 length: 15 residues.

This sequence joins TRBV29-1 and TRBJ1-5; D uncertain. With 5 bases removed from V and 0 bases from J, the gap between germline ends came to 11 bases. CDR3 size: 14 residues. CDR1 and CDR2 from the germline V gene are SQVTM and ANQGSEA. The CDR3 protein is CSVSEFGSNQPQHF. The CDR3 DNA reads as TGCAGCGTTTCTGAGTTTGGTAGCAATCAGCCCCAGCATTTT.

This clone was detected only a few times. The chain combines TRBV14 with TRBJ2-5; D is unresolved. The CDR3 runs to 16 residues. The V end was cut by 1 base, the J end by 1 base, with 13 bases between. Germline V lookup: CDR1 SGHDN, CDR2 FVKESK. The CDR3 reads CASSQGVQRVQETQYF. DNA of the CDR3: TGTGCCAGCAGCCAAGGGGTACAGAGAGTCCAAGAGACCCAGTACTTC.

The CDR3 sequence is CATSPGQDKFSYEQYF. The CDR3 bases are TGTGCCACCAGCCCGGGGCAGGATAAGTTCTCCTACGAGCAGTACTTC. V and J are TRBV15 and TRBJ2-7; D is possibly TRBD1 or TRBD2 (5 bases each). Trimming took off 5 bases at V and 0 bases at J, with 17 bases between the two ends. The germline gives CDR1 LNHNV, CDR2 YYDKDF (reference sequence). The CDR3 covers 16 residues.

V usage is TRBV6-5 and J usage is TRBJ2-7; 12 nucleotides match TRBD2. The ends lost 5 bases at V and 3 bases at J; junction bases unmatched: 2. CDR1 and CDR2 (germline): MNHEY, SVGAGI. The CDR3 spans 14 residues. This CDR3 reads CASSRLAGDYEQYF. Here the CDR3 DNA reads TGTGCCAGCAGTCGACTAGCGGGGGACTACGAGCAGTACTTC.

J is TRBJ2-1 and V is TRBV30; 8 bases map to TRBD2. The CDR3 is made up of 16 amino acids. V shed 0 bases and J 6 bases; nucleotides not matched to a gene: 10. Germline loops: CDR1 GTSNPN, CDR2 SVGIG (reference sequence). The CDR3 reads CAWSVVGGASGNEQFF. The CDR3 DNA reads as TGTGCCTGGAGTGTAGTCGGGGGGGCCTCGGGCAATGAGCAGTTCTTC.

V is TRBV9 and J is TRBJ1-1; 8 bases line up with TRBD1. J was trimmed by 1 base and V by 4 bases; bases with no gene match: 6. Germline CDR1 and CDR2: SGDLS and YYNGEE. CDR3 length: 15 amino acids. CDR3 protein: CASSNHGQGNTEAFF. In DNA form, the CDR3 reads TGTGCCAGCAGCAACCACGGACAGGGGAACACTGAAGCTTTCTTT.

The V gene is TRBV5-6, the J gene TRBJ1-3; TRBD1 agrees at 7 bases. The length of the CDR3 is 14 residues. Germline V lookup: CDR1 SGHDT, CDR2 YYEEEE. V was pared by 3 bases and J by 0 bases, with 0 bases of the junction left unmatched. CDR3 residues: CASSYRGSGNTIYF. The CDR3 nucleotides are TGTGCCAGCAGCTACAGGGGCTCTGGAAACACCATATATTTT.

The chain carries TRBV30 and TRBJ2-7, with D unresolved. The length of the CDR3 is 14 residues. Germline V gene lookup returns CDR1 GTSNPN and CDR2 SVGIG (reference sequence). V dropped 4 bases and J dropped 0 bases, with 13 bases sitting between them. The chain's CDR3 is CAWTVGLGSYEQYF. Here the CDR3 DNA reads TGTGCCTGGACGGTAGGGCTCGGCTCCTACGAGCAGTACTTC.

The rearrangement uses TRBV7-8 and TRBJ2-5, with D uncertain. CDR1 SGHVS and CDR2 FQNEAQ come from the germline V gene. Between the trimmed V and J ends, which lost 2 bases and 5 bases, there was a span of 12 bases. The CDR3 has 14 residues. CDR3 region: CASSLMRLGETQYF. The CDR3 DNA sequence: TGTGCCAGCAGCTTAATGAGGCTGGGGGAGACCCAGTACTTC.

The chain links TRBV15 to TRBJ2-1; D tentatively fits TRBD1 or TRBD2 (5 bases each). Germline CDR1 LNHNV, CDR2 YYDKDF (reference sequence). V lost 0 bases to trimming and J lost 5 bases, with 5 bases between them. This CDR3 is 13 amino acids long. CDR3 residues: CATSREGDNEQFF. The CDR3 DNA follows: TGTGCCACCAGCAGAGAGGGGGACAATGAGCAGTTCTTC.

The chain recombines TRBV29-1 with TRBJ2-4; no reliable D call. The germline V gene encodes CDR1 SQVTM and CDR2 ANQGSEA. The CDR3 length is 13 residues. The V and J ends lost 4 bases and 0 bases respectively, with 7 bases between them. Here the CDR3 DNA reads TGCAGCGTTGTTCAGGTAGCCAAAAACATTCAGTACTTC. This translates into CSVVQVAKNIQYF.

This clone was observed once. This sequence joins TRBV7-9 and TRBJ1-2, with no clear D. The V gene's germline CDR1 is SEHNR and CDR2 FQNEAQ (reference sequence). CDR3 length: 12 residues. V was trimmed by 3 bases and J by 5 bases, leaving 7 bases between them. The CDR3 nucleotides read TGTGCCAGCAGCTTTGGAGGGTATGGCTACACCTTC. It encodes CASSFGGYGYTF.